One T cell receptor beta chain is described in this entry. The data are from a study of blood T cell repertoires in COVID-19. Study-wide context: Donors in the United States, Italy and Spain gave samples during acute or convalescent COVID-19.

Participants, about 18 to 100 years old, spanned under 25 US areas. Assignment of participants to cohorts was predicated upon participant-reported clinical history. In the authors' methods: Amplified reference gene primers provided the basis for estimating nucleated cell counts. Profiling relied on immunoSEQ multiplex PCR, and the TCRdb table lists in-frame clones only, not all of them. The V and J calls and clone size were taken over from that table, and D and trimming were inferred from the DNA. The data show about 150,000 clones, with 70% to 90% seen just once and approximately 1.2% held by the top ten. The sequence derives from a woman in her thirties with acute COVID-19. The sequencing input was PBMCs or T cells enriched from blood (not recorded which).

CDR3 sequence reads: CASSFIGGPGELFF. The CDR3 coding sequence is TGTGCCAGCAGTTTCATAGGGGGCCCCGGGGAGCTGTTTTTT. This chain links TRBV27 with TRBJ2-2; 7 bases agree with TRBD1. The germline CDR1 and CDR2 sequences are MNHEY and SMNVEV (reference sequence). V trimming: 3 bases; J trimming: 6 bases; junction bases outside the gene matches: 4. The CDR3 spans 14 residues.